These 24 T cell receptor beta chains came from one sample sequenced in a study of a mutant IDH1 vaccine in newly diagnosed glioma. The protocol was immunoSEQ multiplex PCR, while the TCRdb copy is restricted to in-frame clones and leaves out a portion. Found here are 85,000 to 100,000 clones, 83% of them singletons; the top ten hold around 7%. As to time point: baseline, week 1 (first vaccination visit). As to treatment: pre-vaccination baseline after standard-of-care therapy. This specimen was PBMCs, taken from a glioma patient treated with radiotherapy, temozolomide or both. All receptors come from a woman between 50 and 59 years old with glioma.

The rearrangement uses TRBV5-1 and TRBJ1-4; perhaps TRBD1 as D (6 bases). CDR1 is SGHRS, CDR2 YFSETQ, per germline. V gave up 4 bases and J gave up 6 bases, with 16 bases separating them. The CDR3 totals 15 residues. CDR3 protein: CASSPDGGLHEKLFF. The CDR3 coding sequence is TGCGCCAGCAGCCCCGACGGGGGGCTTCATGAAAAACTGTTTTTT.

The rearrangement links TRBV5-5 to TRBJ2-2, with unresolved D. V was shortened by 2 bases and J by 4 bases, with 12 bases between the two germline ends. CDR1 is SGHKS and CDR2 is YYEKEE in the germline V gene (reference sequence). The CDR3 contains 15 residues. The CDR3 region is CASSLGPPPTGELFF. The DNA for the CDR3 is TGTGCCAGCAGCTTAGGGCCTCCCCCCACCGGGGAGCTGTTTTTT.

The CDR3 loop reads CASSVLDNNEQFF. Written as DNA, the CDR3 is TGTGCCAGTAGTGTACTCGATAACAATGAGCAGTTCTTC. The chain joins TRBV19 to TRBJ2-1, with D unclear. Trimming shortened V by 5 bases and J by 5 bases, and 10 bases separated the two germline ends. The CDR3 loop spans 13 amino acids. The germline V gene encodes CDR1 LNHDA and CDR2 SQIVND (reference sequence).

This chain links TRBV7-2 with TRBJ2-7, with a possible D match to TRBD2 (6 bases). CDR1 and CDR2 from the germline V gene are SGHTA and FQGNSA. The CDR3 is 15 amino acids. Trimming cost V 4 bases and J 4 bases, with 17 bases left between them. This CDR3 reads CASSSGVAGLYEQYF. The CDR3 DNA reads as TGTGCCAGCAGCTCGGGGGTGGCGGGGCTTTACGAGCAGTACTTC.

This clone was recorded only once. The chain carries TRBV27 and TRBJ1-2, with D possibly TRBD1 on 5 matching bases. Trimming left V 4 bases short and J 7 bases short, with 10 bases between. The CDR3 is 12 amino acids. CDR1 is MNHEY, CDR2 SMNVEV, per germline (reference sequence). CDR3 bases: TGTGCCAGCAGTTCCAGGGCGGTTGGCTACACCTTC. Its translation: CASSSRAVGYTF.

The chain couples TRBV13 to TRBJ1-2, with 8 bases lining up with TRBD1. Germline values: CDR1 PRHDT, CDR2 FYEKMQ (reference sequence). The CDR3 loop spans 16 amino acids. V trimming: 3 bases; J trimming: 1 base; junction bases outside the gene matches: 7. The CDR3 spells CASSFRTGSSNYGYTF. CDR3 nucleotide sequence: TGTGCCAGCAGCTTTCGGACAGGGTCGAGTAACTATGGCTACACCTTC.

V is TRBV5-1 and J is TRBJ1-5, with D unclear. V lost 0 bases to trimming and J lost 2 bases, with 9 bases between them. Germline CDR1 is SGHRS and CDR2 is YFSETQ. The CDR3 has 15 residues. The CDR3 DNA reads TGCGCCAGCAGCTTGGAGGCAAGGGGCAATCAGCCCCAGCATTTT. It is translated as CASSLEARGNQPQHF.

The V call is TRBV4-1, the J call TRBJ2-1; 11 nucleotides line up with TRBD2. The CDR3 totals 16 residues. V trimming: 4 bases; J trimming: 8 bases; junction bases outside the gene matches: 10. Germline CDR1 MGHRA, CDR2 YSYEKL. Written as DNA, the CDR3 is TGCGCCAGCAGCCCCCTATTCGGGACTAGCGGCGATGAGCAGTTCTTC. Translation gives CASSPLFGTSGDEQFF.

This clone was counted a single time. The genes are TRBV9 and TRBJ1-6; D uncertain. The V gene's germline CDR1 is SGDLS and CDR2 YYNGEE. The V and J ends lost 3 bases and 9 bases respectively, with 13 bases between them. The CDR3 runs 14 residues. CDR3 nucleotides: TGTGCCAGCAGCGCGGGCCTTTTTGGTTCACCCCTCCACTTT. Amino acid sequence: CASSAGLFGSPLHF.

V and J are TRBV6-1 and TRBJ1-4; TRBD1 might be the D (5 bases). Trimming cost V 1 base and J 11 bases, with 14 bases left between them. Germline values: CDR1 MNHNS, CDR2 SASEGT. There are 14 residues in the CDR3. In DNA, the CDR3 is TGTGCCAGCAGTGAAGGGGGCTTAAGCGGCAAACTGTTTTTT. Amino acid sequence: CASSEGGLSGKLFF.

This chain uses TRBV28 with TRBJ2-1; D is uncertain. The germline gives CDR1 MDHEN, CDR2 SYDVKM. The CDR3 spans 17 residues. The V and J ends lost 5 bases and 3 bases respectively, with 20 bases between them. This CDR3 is CASSPSMGAGFYNEQFF. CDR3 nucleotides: TGTGCCAGCAGTCCGTCAATGGGCGCCGGGTTCTACAATGAGCAGTTCTTC. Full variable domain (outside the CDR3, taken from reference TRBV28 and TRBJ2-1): DVKVTQSSRYLVKRTGEKVFLECVQDMDHENMFWYRQDPGLGLRLIYFSYDVKMKEKGDIPEGYSVSREKKERFSLILESASTNQTSMYLCASSPSMGAGFYNEQFFGPGTRLTVL.

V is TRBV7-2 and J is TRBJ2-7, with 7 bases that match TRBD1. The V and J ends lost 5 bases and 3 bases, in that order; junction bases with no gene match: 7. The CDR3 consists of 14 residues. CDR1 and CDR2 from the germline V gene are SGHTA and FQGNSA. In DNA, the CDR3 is TGTGCCAGCAGCAGTTTCCGGGACAGCTACGAGCAGTACTTC. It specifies CASSSFRDSYEQYF.

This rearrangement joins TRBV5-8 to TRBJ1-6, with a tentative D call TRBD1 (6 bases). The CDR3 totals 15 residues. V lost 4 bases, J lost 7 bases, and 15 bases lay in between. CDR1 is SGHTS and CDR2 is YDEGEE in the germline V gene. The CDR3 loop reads CASSPKGTLNSPLHF. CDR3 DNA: TGTGCCAGCAGCCCCAAGGGGACACTCAATTCACCCCTCCACTTT.

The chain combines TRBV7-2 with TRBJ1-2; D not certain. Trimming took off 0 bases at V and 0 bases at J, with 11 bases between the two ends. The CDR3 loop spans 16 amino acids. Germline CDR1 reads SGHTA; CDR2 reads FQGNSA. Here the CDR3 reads CASSLASRTSNYGYTF. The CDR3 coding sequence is TGTGCCAGCAGCTTAGCGTCCAGAACTTCTAACTATGGCTACACCTTC.

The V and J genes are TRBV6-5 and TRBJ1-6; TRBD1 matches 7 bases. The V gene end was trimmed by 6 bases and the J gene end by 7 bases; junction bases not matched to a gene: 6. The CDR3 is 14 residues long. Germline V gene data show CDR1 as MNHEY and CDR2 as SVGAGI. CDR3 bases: TGTGCCAGCAGGGGGGCAGGGGGGAATTCACCCCTCCACTTT. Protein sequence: CASRGAGGNSPLHF.

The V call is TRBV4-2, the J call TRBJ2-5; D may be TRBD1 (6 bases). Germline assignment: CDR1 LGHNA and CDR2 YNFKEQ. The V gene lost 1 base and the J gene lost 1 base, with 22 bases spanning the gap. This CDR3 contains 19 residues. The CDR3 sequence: CASSQGPGHHSRPQETQYF. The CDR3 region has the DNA TGTGCCAGCAGCCAAGGGCCGGGACACCATTCTCGGCCCCAAGAGACCCAGTACTTC.

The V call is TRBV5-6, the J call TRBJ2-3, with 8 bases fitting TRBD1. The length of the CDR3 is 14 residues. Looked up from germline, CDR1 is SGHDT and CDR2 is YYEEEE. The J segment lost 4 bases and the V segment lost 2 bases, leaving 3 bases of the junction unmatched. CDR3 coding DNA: TGTGCCAGCAGCTTTGACAGGGGAGCAGATACGCAGTATTTT. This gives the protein CASSFDRGADTQYF.

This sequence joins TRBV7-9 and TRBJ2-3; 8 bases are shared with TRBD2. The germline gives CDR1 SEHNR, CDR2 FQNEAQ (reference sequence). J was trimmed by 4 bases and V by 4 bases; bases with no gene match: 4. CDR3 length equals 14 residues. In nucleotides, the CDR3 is TGTGCCAGCAGCTCGGGACTAGAACCAGATACGCAGTATTTT. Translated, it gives CASSSGLEPDTQYF.

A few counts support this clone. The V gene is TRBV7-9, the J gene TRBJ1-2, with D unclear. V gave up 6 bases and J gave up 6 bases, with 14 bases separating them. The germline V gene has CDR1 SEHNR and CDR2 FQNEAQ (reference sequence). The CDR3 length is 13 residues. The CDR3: CASRVTDVHGYTF. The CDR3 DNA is TGTGCCAGCAGGGTAACAGATGTCCATGGCTACACCTTC.

The CDR3 coding sequence is TGCGCCAGCAGCCGAGGACCGGGGGGACAGGGAGCCTATGGCTACACCTTC. It translates to CASSRGPGGQGAYGYTF. V gene TRBV4-1 combines with J gene TRBJ1-2; 9 bases are a match to TRBD1. The CDR3 totals 17 residues. V shed 4 bases and J 4 bases; nucleotides not matched to a gene: 13. Germline V gene lookup returns CDR1 MGHRA and CDR2 YSYEKL.

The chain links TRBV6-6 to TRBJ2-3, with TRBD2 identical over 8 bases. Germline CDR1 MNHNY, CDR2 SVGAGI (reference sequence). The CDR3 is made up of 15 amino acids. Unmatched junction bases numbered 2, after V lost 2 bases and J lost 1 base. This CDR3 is CASSYGAGGTDTQYF. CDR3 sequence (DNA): TGTGCCAGCAGTTACGGAGCGGGGGGCACAGATACGCAGTATTTT.

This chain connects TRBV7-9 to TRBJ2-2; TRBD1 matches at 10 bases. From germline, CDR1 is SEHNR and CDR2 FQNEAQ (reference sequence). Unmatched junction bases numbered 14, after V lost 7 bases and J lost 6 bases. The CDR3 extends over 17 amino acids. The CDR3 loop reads CASNIMTGGELPGELFF. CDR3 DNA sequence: TGTGCCAGCAACATAATGACAGGGGGCGAGCTTCCCGGGGAGCTGTTTTTT.

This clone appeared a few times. The CDR3 protein is CASSPDRVMRGYTF. The CDR3 bases are TGTGCCAGCAGCCCTGACAGGGTCATGAGGGGCTACACCTTC. The chain joins TRBV7-2 to TRBJ1-2; 7 bases map to TRBD1. Trimming at V came to 5 bases and at J to 8 bases, leaving 11 bases not matched to a gene. The CDR3 has 14 amino acids. CDR1 is SGHTA, CDR2 FQGNSA, per germline.

In DNA form, the CDR3 reads TGTGCCAGCAGATCGACAGTAAATGAAAAACTGTTTTTT. It encodes CASRSTVNEKLFF. The chain employs TRBV2 and TRBJ1-4; the D gene is possibly TRBD1 (5 bases). The CDR3 spans 13 residues. The germline V and J ends were trimmed by 6 bases and 5 bases, with 10 bases remaining between them. From germline, CDR1 is SNHLY and CDR2 FYNNEI.